This T cell receptor (beta chain) was recorded in a study of cytomegalovirus exposure and HLA in healthy donors. Study-level background: The study placed about 81% of its 398 genotyped donors in the Caucasian-associated ancestry cluster. Broader study findings: Reports indicated that the classifier achieved high specificity and sensitivity in diagnosing cytomegalovirus status. In an earlier analysis, about 87% or about 30%: the productive usage of most TCR beta V segments. Evidence from a later analysis indicated that most CMV-associated TCR beta chains looked HLA-restricted.

Concerning this clone itself: Its antigen is still unknown. The same CDR3 is also encoded by other DNA sequences in this sample.

Looked up from germline, CDR1 is KGHSH and CDR2 is LQKENI. The CDR3 spans 13 residues. Trimming took 4 bases from V and 1 from J, leaving 7 bases between them. The PCR made use of 60 Vbeta and 13 Jbeta primers. Here immunoSEQ multiplex PCR was the method, and the copy in TCRdb shows in-frame clones only, minus some. The sample records about 120,000 clones, approximately 81% being singletons. Specimen: PBMCs. The genes are TRBV18 and TRBJ1-1, with D maybe TRBD1 (6 bases). This receptor was obtained from a woman in her forties in good health and CMV-seronegative. CDR3 coding DNA: TGTGCCAGCTCACTACAGGGGAACACTGAAGCTTTCTTT. This gives the protein CASSLQGNTEAFF.